The 31 T cell receptor beta chains reported below all come from one sample, sequenced in a study of blood T cell repertoires in COVID-19. Here immunoSEQ multiplex PCR was the method, and the copy in TCRdb shows in-frame clones only, minus some. The sample records 130,000 to 150,000 clones, approximately 90% being singletons. Specimen: peripheral blood. Receptors were obtained from a human donor in a cohort sampled during active COVID-19.

V and J are TRBV7-8 and TRBJ1-3; D gene ambiguous. Deletions cut 6 bases from V and 0 bases from J, with 9 bases between. The CDR3 contains 14 residues. Germline V gene sequence: CDR1 SGHVS, CDR2 FQNEAQ. This CDR3 is CASRGGHSGNTIYF. The CDR3, as DNA: TGTGCCAGCAGAGGTGGGCACTCTGGAAACACCATATATTTT. Using reference TRBV7-8 and TRBJ1-3 for the parts outside the CDR3, the full variable domain is GAGVSQSPRYKVAKRGQDVALRCDPISGHVSLFWYQQALGQGPEFLTYFQNEAQLDKSGLPSDRFFAERPEGSVSTLKIQRTQQEDSAVYLCASRGGHSGNTIYFGEGSWLTVV.

The chain combines TRBV28 with TRBJ1-1; D call uncertain. The germline CDR1 and CDR2 sequences are MDHEN and SYDVKM. Trimming pared 7 bases from V and 5 bases from J, leaving 20 bases between. This CDR3 region has 15 residues. This chain's CDR3 is CASIPWSGGGTEAFF. The CDR3 DNA sequence: TGTGCCAGCATCCCCTGGTCGGGAGGAGGTACTGAAGCTTTCTTT.

CDR3 in DNA: TGCAGCGTGAGGACAGGGCAGGAGGAAAAACTGTTTTTT. Protein sequence: CSVRTGQEEKLFF. The chain couples TRBV29-1 to TRBJ1-4; TRBD1 matches at 8 bases. V lost 6 bases to trimming and J lost 8 bases; unmatched junction nucleotides: 8. The CDR3 totals 13 residues. Germline V CDR1 and CDR2: SQVTM, ANQGSEA. The full variable domain, its missing parts supplied by reference TRBV29-1 and TRBJ1-4, is SAVISQKPSRDICQRGTSLTIQCQVDSQVTMMFWYRQQPGQSLTLIATANQGSEATYESGFVIDKFPISRPNLTFSTLTVSNMSPEDSSIYLCSVRTGQEEKLFFGSGTQLSVL.

This sequence joins TRBV28 and TRBJ1-2, with 9 positions matching TRBD1. Germline trimming cut 10 bases from V and 8 bases from J; bases unmatched to any gene: 11. Per the germline V gene, CDR1 is MDHEN and CDR2 is SYDVKM. The CDR3 loop spans 13 amino acids. CDR3 region: CANQDRGGRGYTF. CDR3 in DNA: TGTGCCAACCAGGACAGGGGAGGAAGAGGCTACACCTTC.

V usage is TRBV29-1 and J usage is TRBJ2-6; D is uncertain. Looked up from germline, CDR1 is SQVTM and CDR2 is ANQGSEA. This CDR3 has 14 residues. The V gene lost 0 bases and the J gene lost 0 bases, with 3 bases spanning the gap. The CDR3 loop reads CSVEDVSGANVLTF. DNA of the CDR3: TGCAGCGTTGAAGACGTCTCTGGGGCCAACGTCCTGACTTTC.

V is TRBV5-1 and J is TRBJ2-7; TRBD1 agrees at 9 bases. The CDR3 covers 15 residues. The J segment lost 6 bases and the V segment lost 4 bases, leaving 11 bases of the junction unmatched. CDR1 and CDR2 (germline): SGHRS, YFSETQ. The CDR3 nucleotides are TGCGCCAGCAGCGGAATTAGAGGGACAGGGAGCGAGCAGTACTTC. This encodes CASSGIRGTGSEQYF.

The chain joins TRBV7-3 to TRBJ2-3; the match to TRBD2 covers 7 bases. The CDR3 is 15 residues long. Germline values: CDR1 SGHTA, CDR2 FQGTGA. Unmatched junction bases numbered 7, after V lost 5 bases and J lost 2 bases. The CDR3 loop is CASSVLARNTDTQYF. CDR3 coding DNA: TGTGCCAGCAGCGTACTAGCGCGCAACACAGATACGCAGTATTTT.

The chain carries TRBV21-1 and TRBJ2-6; the table names TRBD1, a call not compared with the DNA. TRBV21-1 is marked as a pseudogene. The CDR3 contains 20 residues. CDR3 in amino acids: CASSKNHQGATVSGANVLTF. The DNA for the CDR3 is TGTGCCAGCAGCAAAAATCACCAGGGGGCGACCGTCTCTGGGGCCAACGTCCTGACTTTC.

This chain joins TRBV3-1 (or the pseudogene TRBV3-2) and TRBJ2-1, with a tentative D call TRBD2 (7 bases). The CDR3 is 14 residues long. Trimming removed 4 bases from V and 6 bases from J, with 13 bases in between. Germline V gives CDR1 LGHDT, CDR2 YNNKEL (reference sequence). CDR3 sequence: CASSPIGGLNEQFF. The DNA of the CDR3 is TGTGCCAGCAGCCCCATCGGGGGGCTCAATGAGCAGTTCTTC.

This chain joins TRBV18 and TRBJ2-3, with D possibly being TRBD2 (6 bases). Looked up from germline, CDR1 is KGHSH and CDR2 is LQKENI. Trimming took 9 bases from V and 0 from J, leaving 16 bases between them. This CDR3 is built from 15 residues. The CDR3 DNA reads TGTGCCAGTAACAGCGGGCCTACCAGCACAGATACGCAGTATTTT. Its protein product is CASNSGPTSTDTQYF.

This clone was observed once. This chain joins TRBV5-4 and TRBJ1-3, with D perhaps TRBD1 (5 bases). CDR1 is SGHNT and CDR2 is YYREEE in the germline V gene (reference sequence). V lost 0 bases to trimming and J lost 0 bases, with 10 bases between them. The CDR3 spans 16 residues. The CDR3 loop is CASSLAPGNSGNTIYF. The CDR3 DNA reads as TGTGCCAGCAGCTTGGCGCCAGGGAACTCTGGAAACACCATATATTTT.

The chain recombines TRBV2 with TRBJ1-1, with a weak D call TRBD1 (6 bases). This CDR3 is 15 amino acids long. The germline V gene has CDR1 SNHLY and CDR2 FYNNEI. Trimming stripped 8 bases from V and 10 bases from J, with 26 bases between. The CDR3 spells CASLQGQSLVGRAFF. As DNA, the CDR3 is TGTGCCAGCCTACAGGGTCAAAGTCTAGTAGGCCGAGCTTTCTTT. Full variable domain (outside the CDR3, taken from reference TRBV2 and TRBJ1-1): EPEVTQTPSHQVTQMGQEVILRCVPISNHLYFYWYRQILGQKVEFLVSFYNNEISEKSEIFDDQFSVERPDGSNFTLKIRSTKLEDSAMYFCASLQGQSLVGRAFFGQGTRLTVV.

Only a few counts were recorded for this clone. The chain recombines TRBV4-1 with TRBJ2-7; TRBD2 might be the D (5 bases). The CDR3 covers 14 residues. Trimming cost V 1 base and J 0 bases, with 7 bases left between them. CDR1 is MGHRA, CDR2 YSYEKL, per germline. This CDR3 is CASSQVLGSYEQYF. The CDR3 DNA reads TGCGCCAGCAGCCAAGTACTAGGCTCCTACGAGCAGTACTTC.

The chain has TRBV11-2 and TRBJ1-5, with a weak D call TRBD1 (5 bases). The V gene's germline CDR1 is SGHAT and CDR2 FQNNGV. The CDR3 is 14 amino acids. Deletions cut 0 bases from V and 2 bases from J, with 5 bases between. The CDR3 region has the DNA TGTGCCAGCAGCTTAGACAGGGGCAATCAGCCCCAGCATTTT. It is translated as CASSLDRGNQPQHF.

V and J are TRBV2 and TRBJ1-5; D might be TRBD1 (5 bases). The V end lost 4 bases, the J end lost 3 bases, and 13 bases lay between the germline ends. The CDR3 is made up of 15 amino acids. Germline-derived CDR1 and CDR2 are SNHLY and FYNNEI. Written as DNA, the CDR3 is TGTGCCAGCAGTGTCCGGGGGTGGTACAATCAGCCCCAGCATTTT. Its translation is CASSVRGWYNQPQHF.

The gene calls are TRBV29-1 and TRBJ1-1; D might be TRBD1 (6 bases). Deletions cut 4 bases from V and 1 base from J, with 10 bases between. Germline V gene sequence: CDR1 SQVTM, CDR2 ANQGSEA. The CDR3 has 13 amino acids. The CDR3, as DNA: TGCAGCGTTGGTTCCAGGGGGAACACTGAAGCTTTCTTT. This gives the protein CSVGSRGNTEAFF.

This clone was seen a single time. The J gene is TRBJ1-6, the V gene TRBV6-7; 8 nucleotides agree with TRBD1. TRBV6-7 qualifies as an ORF whose function is uncertain. V lost 8 bases and J lost 10; bases outside the gene matches: 10. The CDR3 runs 14 residues. The CDR3 protein is CASVPGQGGSPLHF. The DNA of the CDR3 is TGTGCCAGCGTACCTGGACAGGGAGGCTCACCCCTCCACTTT.

This clone has a single count. V usage is TRBV18 and J usage is TRBJ2-1; possible D gene TRBD2, 7 bases. CDR1 is KGHSH, CDR2 LQKENI, per germline. This CDR3 is 14 amino acids long. V was clipped by 3 bases and J by 10 bases, with 16 bases between them. The CDR3 coding sequence is TGTGCCAGCTCACCCCGGGACGGCGGGGGCGAGCAGTTCTTC. Residues: CASSPRDGGGEQFF.

This clone has just a few counts. V usage is TRBV5-5 and J usage is TRBJ1-2, with 7 bases aligning to TRBD1. The J segment lost 8 bases and the V segment lost 0 bases, leaving 4 bases of the junction unmatched. CDR1 is SGHKS, CDR2 YYEKEE, per germline (reference sequence). The CDR3 loop spans 13 amino acids. The DNA for the CDR3 is TGTGCCAGCAGCTTGGAAGGGGGCGAAGGCTACACCTTC. The encoded protein is CASSLEGGEGYTF.

The chain couples TRBV18 to TRBJ1-5; no clear D gene. The CDR3 has 13 residues. CDR1 is KGHSH and CDR2 is LQKENI in the germline V gene. Trimming took off 2 bases at V and 5 bases at J, with 7 bases between the two ends. For the CDR3, the DNA is TGTGCCAGCTCACCAAGCCAGGATCAGCCCCAGCATTTT. Protein: CASSPSQDQPQHF.

V usage is TRBV27 and J usage is TRBJ2-2; D perhaps matches TRBD1 (6 bases). The V end lost 5 bases, the J end lost 5 bases, and 15 bases lay between the germline ends. This CDR3 comprises 15 residues. The V gene's germline CDR1 is MNHEY and CDR2 SMNVEV (reference sequence). The CDR3, as DNA: TGTGCCAGCAGTATCTTACAGGGTTTTACCGGGGAGCTGTTTTTT. Translating it yields CASSILQGFTGELFF.

This rearrangement joins TRBV7-9 to TRBJ1-4; D is perhaps TRBD1 (5 bases). From germline, CDR1 is SEHNR and CDR2 FQNEAQ (reference sequence). CDR3 length equals 13 residues. Trimming removed 2 bases at V and 12 bases at J, with 13 bases between. The CDR3 region is CASSLQLGGELFF. The DNA for the CDR3 is TGTGCCAGCAGCTTACAACTGGGGGGAGAACTGTTTTTT.

This chain uses TRBV5-1 with TRBJ2-3; D unresolved. Trimming took off 4 bases at V and 6 bases at J, with 9 bases between the two ends. The germline V gene encodes CDR1 SGHRS and CDR2 YFSETQ. This CDR3 spans 12 amino acids. The CDR3: CASSTIADTQYF. For the CDR3, the DNA is TGCGCCAGCAGCACTATCGCCGATACGCAGTATTTT.

The chain joins TRBV4-2 to TRBJ2-1; TRBD2 matches at 14 bases. The J segment lost 8 bases and the V segment lost 0 bases, leaving 3 bases of the junction unmatched. Germline V gives CDR1 LGHNA, CDR2 YNFKEQ. The CDR3 totals 16 residues. The CDR3 region has the DNA TGTGCCAGCAGCCAAGATGGACTAGCGGGGGGAGATGAGCAGTTCTTC. Protein: CASSQDGLAGGDEQFF.

This clone was detected only once. The chain has TRBV10-3 and TRBJ2-3, with a weak D call TRBD1 (5 bases). V lost 10 bases and J lost 0, with 11 bases in between. Per germline, CDR1 ENHRY and CDR2 SYGVKD. This CDR3 is built from 13 residues. CDR3 in amino acids: CATKGSSTDTQYF. CDR3 in DNA: TGTGCCACCAAGGGGTCTAGCACAGATACGCAGTATTTT.

This clone has a handful of counts. The rearrangement joins TRBV4-2 to TRBJ1-1, with TRBD1 matching over 7 bases. Germline CDR1 and CDR2: LGHNA and YNFKEQ. The V segment lost 3 bases and the J segment 7 bases; nucleotides outside the gene matches: 5. This CDR3 comprises 13 residues. CDR3 in amino acids: CASSHTGEDEAFF. CDR3 bases: TGTGCCAGCAGCCATACAGGGGAAGATGAAGCTTTCTTT.

This rearrangement joins TRBV11-2 to TRBJ2-5, with 9 nucleotides matching TRBD2. Germline V gives CDR1 SGHAT, CDR2 FQNNGV. V shed 0 bases, J shed 13 bases, and the junction held 15 bases outside the gene matches. The CDR3 loop spans 16 amino acids. The DNA for the CDR3 is TGTGCCAGCAGCTTAGAAGGCTTAGCGGGGGCCTCGTCGCGGTACTTC. Protein: CASSLEGLAGASSRYF.

This clone was detected once. The rearrangement links TRBV6-5 to TRBJ1-2; D uncertain. Per the germline V gene, CDR1 is MNHEY and CDR2 is SVGAGI. The CDR3 sequence is 16 residues long. V lost 0 bases and J 6 bases, leaving 17 bases between the germline ends. DNA of the CDR3: TGTGCCAGCAGTTACTCGAATCTCTCGGGAAATGATGGCTACACCTTC. Translating gives CASSYSNLSGNDGYTF.

In this sample, this clone turned up once. The chain couples TRBV18 to TRBJ1-4; D gene uncertain. V was shortened by 6 bases and J by 6 bases, with 11 bases between the two germline ends. This CDR3 region has 13 residues. CDR1 is KGHSH, CDR2 LQKENI, per germline. CDR3 sequence reads: CASSTIGDEKLFF. The CDR3 coding sequence is TGTGCCAGCTCCACTATCGGAGATGAAAAACTGTTTTTT.

V gene TRBV5-4 combines with J gene TRBJ1-1; possible D gene TRBD1, 5 bases. V gave up 4 bases and J gave up 5 bases, with 18 bases separating them. From germline, CDR1 is SGHNT and CDR2 YYREEE (reference sequence). The CDR3 covers 15 residues. The CDR3, as DNA: TGTGCCAGCAGCCCGAGACAGAGTTATGTGACTGAAGCTTTCTTT. This sequence encodes CASSPRQSYVTEAFF. The full variable domain, its missing parts supplied by reference TRBV5-4 and TRBJ1-1, is ETGVTQSPTHLIKTRGQQVTLRCSSQSGHNTVSWYQQALGQGPQFIFQYYREEENGRGNFPPRFSGLQFPNYSSELNVNALELDDSALYLCASSPRQSYVTEAFFGQGTRLTVV.

V is TRBV11-2 and J is TRBJ2-6; D call uncertain. Germline CDR1 SGHAT, CDR2 FQNNGV. Trimming shortened V by 4 bases and J by 1 base, and 8 bases separated the two germline ends. CDR3 size: 15 residues. CDR3 sequence: CASSWSLSGANVLTF. Here the CDR3 DNA reads TGTGCCAGCAGCTGGAGCCTGTCTGGGGCCAACGTCCTGACTTTC.